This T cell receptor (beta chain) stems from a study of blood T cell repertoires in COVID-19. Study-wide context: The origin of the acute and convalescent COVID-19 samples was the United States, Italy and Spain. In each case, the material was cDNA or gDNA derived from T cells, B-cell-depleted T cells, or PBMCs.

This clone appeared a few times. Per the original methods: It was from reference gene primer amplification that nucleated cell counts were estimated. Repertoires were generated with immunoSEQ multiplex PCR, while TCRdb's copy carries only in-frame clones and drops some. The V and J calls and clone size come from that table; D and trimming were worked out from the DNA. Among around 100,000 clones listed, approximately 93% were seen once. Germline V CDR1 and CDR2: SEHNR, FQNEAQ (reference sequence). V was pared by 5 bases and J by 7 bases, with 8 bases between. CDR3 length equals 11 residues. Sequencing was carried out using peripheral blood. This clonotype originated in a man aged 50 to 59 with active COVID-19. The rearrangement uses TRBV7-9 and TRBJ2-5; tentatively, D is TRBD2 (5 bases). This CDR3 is CASSPRGTQYF. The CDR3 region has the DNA TGTGCCAGCAGCCCCCGGGGGACCCAGTACTTC.